This TCR beta chain is from a study of blood T cell repertoires in COVID-19. For the study at large: There were acute and convalescent COVID-19 samples, and they came from the United States, Italy and Spain. Nucleic acid was either cDNA or gDNA, and it came from T cells, B-cell-depleted T cells, or PBMCs.

The CDR3 runs to 17 residues. Germline values: CDR1 SNHLY, CDR2 FYNNEI. V was clipped by 0 bases and J by 3 bases, with 16 bases between them. This clone has just one count. As processed by the authors: Reference gene primer amplification gave nucleated cell count estimates. Repertoires were generated with immunoSEQ multiplex PCR, while TCRdb's copy carries only in-frame clones and drops some. V, J and clone size are those of that table, while D and trimming were read from the DNA. The sample records around 700,000 clones, approximately 90% being singletons. The chain has TRBV2 and TRBJ2-3; no clear D gene. Sequenced sample: peripheral blood. The sequence derives from a woman under 30 with acute or convalescent COVID-19. The CDR3 bases are TGTGCCAGCAGTGAAGCTCCAGACCGACATGGGACAGATACGCAGTATTTT. Translating it yields CASSEAPDRHGTDTQYF.